This T cell receptor (beta chain) was sequenced for a study of blood T cell repertoires in COVID-19. Method: immunoSEQ multiplex PCR; TCRdb's copy keeps in-frame clones and lacks some. The table records about 170,000 clones, about 85% of them present only once. The V gene lost 0 bases and the J gene lost 6 bases, with 6 bases spanning the gap. CDR1 and CDR2 (germline): GTSNPN, SVGIG (reference sequence). There are 12 residues in the CDR3. This receptor was taken from a man between 60 and 75 years old who had recovered from COVID-19. The material sequenced was peripheral blood. The V gene is TRBV30, the J gene TRBJ1-5; D unresolved. The chain's CDR3 is CAWSVRGQPQHF. DNA of the CDR3: TGTGCCTGGAGTGTACGGGGTCAGCCCCAGCATTTT.